A selection of T cell receptor beta chains follows, all from one sample in a study of patients and donors after allogeneic stem cell transplantation. TCRdb re-called the RT-PCR reads through MiXCR, storing one row per CDR3 protein. In the table there are over 350,000 distinct CDR3 sequences, around 16% of which are singletons. Sequenced material: blood, either unsorted or a sorted T cell fraction (not recorded which). These TCRs come from a human donor who was either an allogeneic HSCT recipient or a stem cell or donor lymphocyte infusion donor (not recorded which). It is not recorded whose cells these are; they may come from a transplant donor. Each CDR3 is given with its conserved first and last residue. The order of the fields is CDR3 DNA, CDR3 protein, D gene, J gene, clone size, V gene. D genes are given only for firm matches. Not every row has a clone size; where given, it reads once, few, many or a size class.

TGCGCCAGCAGCCCGGGGGACAGGGAGGGCCAAGAGACCCAGTACTTC CASSPGDREGQETQYF TRBD1 TRBJ2-5 few TRBV5-1
TGCGCCAGCAGCTTGAATCCGGGGGCCACAGATACGCAGTATTTT CASSLNPGATDTQYF - TRBJ2-3 few TRBV5-1
TGTGCCAGCAGTATACACAGGGGAAAGTACACTGAAGCTTTCTTT CASSIHRGKYTEAFF TRBD1 TRBJ1-1 few TRBV6-1
TGCAGCGTAACAGGGCGGTTCACTGAAGCTTTCTTT CSVTGRFTEAFF - TRBJ1-1 - TRBV29-1
TGTGCCAGCAGCCCAGCGGGAGGGCCCGGGGAGCTGTTTTTT CASSPAGGPGELFF TRBD2 TRBJ2-2 - TRBV5-5
TGCAGCCCCCGCTTTGAAGGGAATACTGAAGCTTTCTTT CSPRFEGNTEAFF - TRBJ1-1 few TRBV29-1
TGTGCCAGCTTACCGACAGGGTATACTGAAGCTTTCTTT CASLPTGYTEAFF TRBD1 TRBJ1-1 - TRBV14
TGTGCCAGCCGTCCCGGGACGTATACCTACGAGCAGTACTTC CASRPGTYTYEQYF - TRBJ2-7 - TRBV2
TGTGCCTGGAGTGGATGGGATTTGGATACGCAGTATTTT CAWSGWDLDTQYF - TRBJ2-3 - TRBV30
TGCAGTGCTAGAGATTCGCAAGCGGGGCAAGAGACCCAGTACTTC CSARDSQAGQETQYF TRBD2 TRBJ2-5 - TRBV20-1
TGCAGTGCTAGGGACAGAAAGGGGGGTCTTGAAAAACTGTTTTTT CSARDRKGGLEKLFF - TRBJ1-4 - TRBV20-1
TGTGCCACCAGCAGAGTGCGACTAGCATCTGAGACCCAGTACTTC CATSRVRLASETQYF TRBD2 TRBJ2-5 few TRBV15
TGTGCCAGCAGTCTTCCGGGGAACTATGGCTACACCTTC CASSLPGNYGYTF - TRBJ1-2 - TRBV12-3/TRBV12-4
TGTGCCAGCAGCCAAGATATGTCTAGCGGGAGGTTGGACACCGGGGAGCTGTTTTTT CASSQDMSSGRLDTGELFF TRBD2 TRBJ2-2 - TRBV4-2
TGTGCCAGCAGCTCCCGGGAGGGTGGCGAGACCCAGTACTTC CASSSREGGETQYF TRBD2 TRBJ2-5 many TRBV4-2
TGCGCCAGCAGCCCCGACTCCTCAACTAATGAAAAACTGTTTTTT CASSPDSSTNEKLFF - TRBJ1-4 - TRBV4-3